One sample yielded the 30 T cell receptor beta chains listed below, sequenced in a study of cytomegalovirus exposure and HLA in healthy donors. Method: immunoSEQ multiplex PCR; TCRdb's copy keeps in-frame clones and lacks some. The table lists 38,000 or so clones, 80% to 95% of them singletons. The sequencing input was PBMCs. The origin of the receptors is a man aged 18 to 30 in good health and CMV-seronegative.

This chain uses TRBV7-2 with TRBJ2-7; tentatively, D is TRBD2 (7 bases). Trimming stripped 3 bases from V and 4 bases from J, with 16 bases between. The CDR3 runs to 15 residues. CDR1 and CDR2 (germline): SGHTA, FQGNSA. The CDR3 protein is CASSFVPGGLYEQYF. In nucleotides, the CDR3 is TGTGCCAGCAGCTTTGTTCCGGGGGGCCTATACGAGCAGTACTTC.

The chain couples TRBV5-4 to TRBJ2-2; TRBD2 matches 7 bases. The CDR3 is 14 residues long. V dropped 2 bases and J dropped 4; count of bases not matched to a gene: 2. Per the germline V gene, CDR1 is SGHNT and CDR2 is YYREEE (reference sequence). CDR3 protein: CASSFAGVTGELFF. The CDR3 DNA reads as TGTGCCAGCAGCTTCGCGGGAGTCACCGGGGAGCTGTTTTTT. The whole variable domain, filled in from reference TRBV5-4 and TRBJ2-2, reads ETGVTQSPTHLIKTRGQQVTLRCSSQSGHNTVSWYQQALGQGPQFIFQYYREEENGRGNFPPRFSGLQFPNYSSELNVNALELDDSALYLCASSFAGVTGELFFGEGSRLTVL.

V gene TRBV7-9 combines with J gene TRBJ2-3, with D perhaps TRBD1 (5 bases). V lost 0 bases to trimming and J lost 5 bases, with 9 bases between them. CDR3 length: 14 residues. Germline values: CDR1 SEHNR, CDR2 FQNEAQ (reference sequence). The DNA for the CDR3 is TGTGCCAGCAGCTTAGCCCAGGGCCAAGATACGCAGTATTTT. As protein: CASSLAQGQDTQYF.

This chain uses TRBV5-1 with TRBJ2-3; 9 nucleotides match TRBD2. The germline V gene has CDR1 SGHRS and CDR2 YFSETQ. J lost 5 bases, V lost 0 bases, and 4 bases had no gene match. The CDR3 is 15 amino acids. The CDR3 reads CASSLGGGAVDTQYF. CDR3 DNA sequence: TGCGCCAGCAGCTTGGGCGGGGGGGCCGTAGATACGCAGTATTTT.

This chain uses TRBV11-2 with TRBJ2-7, with 10 bases matching TRBD2. This CDR3 has 16 amino acids. Germline CDR1 and CDR2: SGHAT and FQNNGV. After removal of 0 bases from V and 6 bases from J, the junction contained 8 bases not matched to a gene. CDR3 in DNA: TGTGCCAGCAGCTTAGATCTAGCGGGAGCCCCTGCCGAGCAGTACTTC. Translating it yields CASSLDLAGAPAEQYF. Variable domain in full (rest from reference TRBV11-2 and TRBJ2-7): EAGVAQSPRYKIIEKRQSVAFWCNPISGHATLYWYQQILGQGPKLLIQFQNNGVVDDSQLPKDRFSAERLKGVDSTLKIQPAKLEDSAVYLCASSLDLAGAPAEQYFGPGTRLTVT.

The chain has TRBV6-5 and TRBJ1-1; D perhaps matches TRBD1 (5 bases). CDR3 length: 13 amino acids. The V gene's germline CDR1 is MNHEY and CDR2 SVGAGI. Trimming removed 5 bases at V and 7 bases at J, with 14 bases between. The DNA for the CDR3 is TGTGCCAGCAGTCCCTCACAGGAGAATGAAGCTTTCTTT. Encoded protein: CASSPSQENEAFF.

V gene TRBV5-1 combines with J gene TRBJ1-2; D is unclear. Trimming took 0 bases from V and 4 from J, leaving 19 bases between them. The length of the CDR3 is 17 residues. In germline, CDR1 is SGHRS, CDR2 YFSETQ. For the CDR3, the DNA is TGCGCCAGCAGCTTGGCCGTCTTCGGAGAGCCGTCCTATGGCTACACCTTC. Its translation is CASSLAVFGEPSYGYTF.

The V gene is TRBV7-2, the J gene TRBJ2-5, with D possibly being TRBD2 (6 bases). Germline V gene data show CDR1 as SGHTA and CDR2 as FQGNSA. V shed 8 bases and J shed 1 base, with 17 bases lying between them. The CDR3 is 15 amino acids. The CDR3 DNA follows: TGTGCCAGCTGGGACTCCCTTTATCCCCAAGAGACCCAGTACTTC. It translates to CASWDSLYPQETQYF.

This sequence joins TRBV4-2 and TRBJ2-1, with 11 bases aligning to TRBD2. V was clipped by 4 bases and J by 8 bases; unmatched bases: 7. CDR3 length equals 15 residues. From germline, CDR1 is LGHNA and CDR2 YNFKEQ. The CDR3 DNA reads TGTGCCAGCAGCCTACGACTAGCGGGAAACGATGAGCAGTTCTTC. Translated: CASSLRLAGNDEQFF.

The rearrangement joins TRBV6-6 to TRBJ1-1, with 8 bases fitting TRBD1. J was trimmed by 5 bases and V by 5 bases; bases with no gene match: 10. The CDR3 runs 15 residues. CDR1 MNHNY and CDR2 SVGAGI come from the germline V gene (reference sequence). Here the CDR3 DNA reads TGTGCCAGCAGTCCCGGACAGGGTGACAAGACTGAAGCTTTCTTT. Amino acid sequence: CASSPGQGDKTEAFF.

This clone was observed a single time. The chain couples TRBV6-1 to TRBJ1-1; possible D gene TRBD1, 5 bases. This CDR3 contains 14 residues. Between the trimmed V and J ends, which lost 5 bases and 4 bases, there was a span of 14 bases. The germline gives CDR1 MNHNS, CDR2 SASEGT. The CDR3 region has the DNA TGTGCCAGCAGTTTAACGGGGGATGCCACTGAAGCTTTCTTT. Its translation is CASSLTGDATEAFF.

The chain recombines TRBV7-9 with TRBJ1-2; TRBD1 is a possible D gene (5 bases). The ends were cut back, 5 bases at V and 4 bases at J, with 11 bases in the middle. Germline CDR1 SEHNR, CDR2 FQNEAQ (reference sequence). This CDR3 has 13 residues. This CDR3 is CASSPHRTYGYTF. The CDR3 bases are TGTGCCAGCAGCCCCCACAGGACCTATGGCTACACCTTC.

This clone has a single count. The V call is TRBV5-1, the J call TRBJ2-3; 11 nucleotides agree with TRBD2. The CDR3 consists of 15 residues. Germline V gives CDR1 SGHRS, CDR2 YFSETQ. J was trimmed by 2 bases and V by 4 bases; bases with no gene match: 3. Here the CDR3 reads CASSGTSGNTDTQYF. The CDR3 DNA is TGCGCCAGCAGCGGGACTAGCGGCAACACAGATACGCAGTATTTT.

The V gene is TRBV21-1, the J gene TRBJ1-1; the table's D call, TRBD1, was not checked against the DNA. TRBV21-1 is listed as a pseudogene. The CDR3 totals 16 residues. CDR3: CASSKGLVGHPTEAFF. In DNA form, the CDR3 reads TGTGCCAGCAGCAAAGGTCTGGTGGGACACCCCACTGAAGCTTTCTTT.

The chain uses TRBV7-6 and TRBJ2-1; perhaps TRBD2 as D (5 bases). Germline CDR1 reads SGHVS; CDR2 reads FNYEAQ. CDR3 size: 16 residues. V was shortened by 4 bases and J by 0 bases, with 13 bases between the two germline ends. The CDR3 loop is CASSSWERSSYNEQFF. The CDR3 region has the DNA TGTGCCAGCAGCTCATGGGAGAGAAGCTCCTACAATGAGCAGTTCTTC. Combining the CDR3 with reference TRBV7-6 and TRBJ2-1 gives the whole variable domain GAGVSQSPRYKVTKRGQDVALRCDPISGHVSLYWYRQALGQGPEFLTYFNYEAQQDKSGLPNDRFSAERPEGSISTLTIQRTEQRDSAMYRCASSSWERSSYNEQFFGPGTRLTVL.

V is TRBV7-9 and J is TRBJ2-3; 10 bases agree with TRBD2. The CDR3 is 17 residues long. The V and J ends lost 5 bases and 8 bases, in that order; junction bases with no gene match: 16. From germline, CDR1 is SEHNR and CDR2 FQNEAQ (reference sequence). Written as DNA, the CDR3 is TGTGCCAGCAGCCCGGGTCGGAAGCGGGGGGGCCGTCCTACGCAGTATTTT. This gives the protein CASSPGRKRGGRPTQYF. The variable domain in full, with the rest retrieved from reference TRBV7-9 and TRBJ2-3, is DTGVSQNPRHKITKRGQNVTFRCDPISEHNRLYWYRQTLGQGPEFLTYFQNEAQLEKSRLLSDRFSAERPKGSFSTLEIQRTEQGDSAMYLCASSPGRKRGGRPTQYFGPGTRLTVL.

The V and J genes are TRBV6-5 and TRBJ2-2; 9 bases agree with TRBD1. J was trimmed by 6 bases and V by 0 bases; bases with no gene match: 2. The CDR3 has 15 residues. CDR1 and CDR2 (germline): MNHEY, SVGAGI. CDR3: CASSYSTGGPGELFF. CDR3 nucleotides: TGTGCCAGCAGTTACTCGACAGGGGGGCCCGGGGAGCTGTTTTTT.

The chain has TRBV11-2 and TRBJ1-2; D unclear. V lost 4 bases, J lost 3 bases, and 12 bases lay in between. The CDR3 runs 14 residues. Germline CDR1 is SGHAT and CDR2 is FQNNGV. The CDR3: CASSSGSADYGYTF. CDR3 coding DNA: TGTGCCAGCAGCTCGGGGTCGGCCGACTATGGCTACACCTTC.

The chain links TRBV19 to TRBJ2-5; possible D gene TRBD2, 5 bases. Germline-derived CDR1 and CDR2 are LNHDA and SQIVND (reference sequence). The CDR3 is made up of 13 amino acids. V was cut by 0 bases and J by 5 bases, with 7 bases left in between. The CDR3: CASSIDRGETQYF. CDR3 in DNA: TGTGCCAGTAGTATAGACAGAGGGGAGACCCAGTACTTC.

This clone showed up just once. This chain links TRBV5-1 with TRBJ2-5, with D possibly TRBD1 on 5 matching bases. CDR1 and CDR2 from the germline V gene are SGHRS and YFSETQ. V lost 0 bases and J lost 5, with 5 bases in between. CDR3 length equals 12 residues. The CDR3 region has the DNA TGCGCCAGCAGCTTGGAGGGGGAGACCCAGTACTTC. The encoded protein is CASSLEGETQYF.

The chain couples TRBV13 to TRBJ2-5; TRBD2 aligns across 12 bases. CDR1 and CDR2 from the germline V gene are PRHDT and FYEKMQ (reference sequence). With 1 base clipped from V and 5 bases from J, the junction kept 11 bases outside the gene matches. This CDR3 has 18 amino acids. CDR3 amino acids: CASSLVRASGGETETQYF. For the CDR3, the DNA is TGTGCCAGCAGCTTAGTTCGGGCTAGCGGGGGGGAGACCGAGACCCAGTACTTC.

J is TRBJ1-2 and V is TRBV5-6; the D gene is possibly TRBD1 (6 bases). This CDR3 contains 14 residues. Per germline, CDR1 SGHDT and CDR2 YYEEEE. Trimming shortened V by 2 bases and J by 2 bases, and 10 bases separated the two germline ends. CDR3 loop: CASSLTGLNYGYTF. The CDR3 DNA reads as TGTGCCAGCAGCTTAACAGGGCTGAACTATGGCTACACCTTC.

This chain uses TRBV11-2 with TRBJ2-5, with a possible D match to TRBD1 (6 bases). The V gene lost 5 bases and the J gene lost 6 bases, with 10 bases spanning the gap. Germline V CDR1 and CDR2: SGHAT, FQNNGV. The length of the CDR3 is 12 residues. The CDR3 spells CASSPGVKTQYF. CDR3 coding DNA: TGTGCCAGCAGCCCAGGGGTGAAGACCCAGTACTTC.

The rearrangement uses TRBV29-1 and TRBJ1-1, with a possible D match to TRBD1 (5 bases). Per germline, CDR1 SQVTM and CDR2 ANQGSEA. V was shortened by 5 bases and J by 3 bases, with 13 bases between the two germline ends. This CDR3 has 13 amino acids. CDR3 DNA: TGCAGCGTTAGGAGGGGAAGGGACACTGAAGCTTTCTTT. Protein sequence: CSVRRGRDTEAFF.

The chain links TRBV28 to TRBJ1-1, with a tentative D call TRBD1 (6 bases). V lost 8 bases and J 0 bases, leaving 25 bases between the germline ends. CDR3 length equals 18 residues. Germline assignment: CDR1 MDHEN and CDR2 SYDVKM. In nucleotides, the CDR3 is TGTGCCAGCCTTGGTGGTGGGAGGGGTCGGGACATGAACACTGAAGCTTTCTTT. Its protein is CASLGGGRGRDMNTEAFF. The full variable domain, its missing parts supplied by reference TRBV28 and TRBJ1-1, is DVKVTQSSRYLVKRTGEKVFLECVQDMDHENMFWYRQDPGLGLRLIYFSYDVKMKEKGDIPEGYSVSREKKERFSLILESASTNQTSMYLCASLGGGRGRDMNTEAFFGQGTRLTVV.

The chain is built from TRBV2 and TRBJ2-1, with 7 nucleotides matching TRBD2. Germline lookup yields CDR1 SNHLY and CDR2 FYNNEI. Trimming at V came to 1 base and at J to 7 bases, leaving 4 bases not matched to a gene. The CDR3 contains 14 residues. CDR3 region: CASSEGWGGNEQFF. As DNA, the CDR3 is TGTGCCAGCAGTGAAGGGTGGGGAGGGAATGAGCAGTTCTTC.

This clone has only one observation. This rearrangement joins TRBV2 to TRBJ2-1, with 13 positions matching TRBD2. This CDR3 has 17 amino acids. Germline V CDR1 and CDR2: SNHLY, FYNNEI. V shed 6 bases, J shed 9 bases, and the junction held 14 bases outside the gene matches. CDR3 bases: TGTGCCAGCAGAGCTACCGCCACTAGCGGGAGGGGCGGTGAGCAGTTCTTC. Amino acid sequence: CASRATATSGRGGEQFF.

The chain carries TRBV25-1 and TRBJ2-7; 7 bases are a match to TRBD1. The ends lost 6 bases at V and 0 bases at J; junction bases unmatched: 14. Germline loops: CDR1 MGHDK, CDR2 SYGVNS. The CDR3 totals 17 residues. In nucleotides, the CDR3 is TGTGCCAGCAGCCCTCATCCGGGACAGTTTCGCTCCTACGAGCAGTACTTC. Amino acids: CASSPHPGQFRSYEQYF.

This chain uses TRBV11-3 with TRBJ2-2, with a possible D match to TRBD2 (5 bases). Deletions cut 3 bases from V and 5 bases from J, with 13 bases between. Germline V lookup: CDR1 SGHNT, CDR2 YENEEA. CDR3 size: 15 residues. The chain's CDR3 is CASSFRSSWTGELFF. CDR3 nucleotide sequence: TGTGCCAGCAGCTTTCGGTCTAGCTGGACCGGGGAGCTGTTTTTT. The variable domain in full, completed from reference TRBV11-3 and TRBJ2-2, reads EAGVVQSPRYKIIEKKQPVAFWCNPISGHNTLYWYLQNLGQGPELLIRYENEEAVDDSQLPKDRFSAERLKGVDSTLKIQPAELGDSAVYLCASSFRSSWTGELFFGEGSRLTVL.

This clone appeared a single time. This chain uses TRBV5-1 with TRBJ1-6, with a weak D call TRBD1 (5 bases). Germline CDR1 is SGHRS and CDR2 is YFSETQ. Trimming stripped 4 bases from V and 0 bases from J, with 17 bases between. The CDR3 loop spans 18 amino acids. The CDR3 here is CASSRGGEWSSYNSPLHF. DNA of the CDR3: TGCGCCAGCAGCCGGGGCGGGGAGTGGAGCTCCTATAATTCACCCCTCCACTTT.